The 3 T cell receptor beta chains below come from one sample, sequenced in a study of early T cells in non-severe SARS-CoV-2 infection. TCRdb analysed the 5' RACE reads with MiXCR anew, one entry per CDR3 protein. The sample yields tens of thousands of distinct CDR3 sequences, roughly 9.7% seen once. The sequencing input was whole blood. These receptors were collected from an adult who was a healthcare worker with PCR-confirmed SARS-CoV-2 infection or an uninfected control (not recorded which).

This clonotype was counted between two and nine times. The rearrangement joins TRBV10-3 to TRBJ2-5; 13 nucleotides align to TRBD2. V lost 6 bases to trimming and J lost 2 bases; unmatched junction nucleotides: 3. Germline V gene lookup returns CDR1 ENHRY and CDR2 SYGVKD. CDR3 size: 15 residues. The DNA of the CDR3 is TGTGCCATCAGGGGGACTAGCGGGGATCAAGAGACCCAGTACTTC. Encoded protein: CAIRGTSGDQETQYF.

J is TRBJ2-5 and V is TRBV10-3; D assignment may be TRBD1 or TRBD2 (5 bases each). The CDR3 totals 16 residues. V lost 3 bases, J lost 3 bases, and 17 bases lay in between. Germline V CDR1 and CDR2: ENHRY, SYGVKD. The DNA of the CDR3 is TGTGCCATCAGTGATTTCGAGGGCAGGGTAAAAGAGACCCAGTACTTC. It is translated as CAISDFEGRVKETQYF.

The table lists this clonotype with many counts. The rearrangement uses TRBV7-9 and TRBJ2-1; 13 bases align to TRBD2. CDR3 size: 20 residues. CDR1 is SEHNR, CDR2 FQNEAQ, per germline (reference sequence). V lost 1 base, J lost 1 base, and 10 bases stayed unmatched. CDR3 amino acids: CASSLDLGLAGKPSYNEQFF. In DNA, the CDR3 is TGTGCCAGCAGCTTAGACCTGGGACTAGCGGGGAAGCCTTCCTACAATGAGCAGTTCTTC.